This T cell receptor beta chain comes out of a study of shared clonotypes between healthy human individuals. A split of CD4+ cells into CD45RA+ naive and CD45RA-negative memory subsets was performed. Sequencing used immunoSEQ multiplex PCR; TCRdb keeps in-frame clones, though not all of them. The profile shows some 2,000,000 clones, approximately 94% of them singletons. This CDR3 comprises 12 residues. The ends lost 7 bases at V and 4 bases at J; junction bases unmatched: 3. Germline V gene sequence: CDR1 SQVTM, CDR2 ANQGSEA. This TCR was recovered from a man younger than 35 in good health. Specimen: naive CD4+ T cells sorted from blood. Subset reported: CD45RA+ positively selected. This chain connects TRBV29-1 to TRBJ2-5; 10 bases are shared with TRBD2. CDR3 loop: CSASGGRETQYF. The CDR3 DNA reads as TGCAGCGCTAGCGGGGGACGAGAGACCCAGTACTTC.